This T cell receptor (beta chain) emerged from a study of cytomegalovirus exposure and HLA in healthy donors. The wider study: Within an early data release were about 85 million unique TCRs drawn from HLA-typed donors.

Study-wide findings and caveats: The sole available immune exposure information was CMV serostatus.

In the case of this clone: As yet, its antigen is unknown.

PCR used 60 Vbeta primers and 13 Jbeta primers. Libraries were prepared by immunoSEQ multiplex PCR; TCRdb keeps only in-frame clonotypes and omits some of them. The table has approximately 88,000 clones, more than 75% seen once. The sequencing sample was made of PBMCs. The source is a man in his thirties or forties in good health and CMV-seropositive.

For the CDR3, the DNA is TGTGCCAGCAGTTTAAGTCGACGCGAACAGGGGGCTTCGGGCGAGCAGTACTTC. Translating gives CASSLSRREQGASGEQYF. The gene calls are TRBV28 and TRBJ2-7, with 9 bases aligning to TRBD1. Germline CDR1 MDHEN, CDR2 SYDVKM. Trimming cost V 2 bases and J 6 bases; bases outside gene matches: 17. This CDR3 region has 18 residues.